The entry that follows covers one T cell receptor (beta chain) sequence. Its binding antigen is unknown. Base qualities are not provided; no much larger clone lies one nucleotide away. This sample stems from a study of control samples from healthy donors and cancer patients (dated by TCRdb to the early 2020s). Receptors were amplified or captured by the immunoSEQ multiplex PCR assay. TCRdb obtained this table from immuneACCESS and retained in-frame rearrangements with V and J assigned. These tables miss some clones; where compared with another copy, unresolved V genes account for less than half of the shortfall, and the remainder is unexplained. This sample gives 150,000 to 200,000 clones in total; roughly 89% of them show up just once. 1.1% to 1.5% of the sample belongs to the ten largest clones. The CDR3 holds 14 amino acids from the cysteine to the phenylalanine. The retained sequence is limited to the CDR3, 42 bases, with the frame set at the first base. According to the germline V gene, CDR1 reads MDHEN and CDR2 reads SYDVKM. V loses 6 bases at its end and J loses 6 bases; junction bases beyond the gene matches: 7.

The sequencing sample was made of blood. This receptor was obtained from a woman in her forties or fifties in good health. This chain joins TRBV28 to TRBJ1-5, with 8 junctional bases fitting TRBD1. The CDR3 sequence is CASREGQGGQPQHF. The DNA sequence is TGTGCCAGCAGGGAAGGACAGGGAGGTCAGCCCCAGCATTTT.